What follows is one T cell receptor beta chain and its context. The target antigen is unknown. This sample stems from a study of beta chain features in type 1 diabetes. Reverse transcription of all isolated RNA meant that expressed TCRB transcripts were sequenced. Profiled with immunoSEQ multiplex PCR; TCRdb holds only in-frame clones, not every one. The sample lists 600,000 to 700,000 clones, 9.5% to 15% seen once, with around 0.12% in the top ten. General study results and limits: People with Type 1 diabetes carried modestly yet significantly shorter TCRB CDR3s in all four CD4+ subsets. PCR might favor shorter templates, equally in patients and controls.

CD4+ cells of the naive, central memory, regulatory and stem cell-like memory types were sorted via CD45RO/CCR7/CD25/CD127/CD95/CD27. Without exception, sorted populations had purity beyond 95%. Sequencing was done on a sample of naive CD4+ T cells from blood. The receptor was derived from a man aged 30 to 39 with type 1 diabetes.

CDR3 protein: CASSGFLTEYQETQYF. CDR3 nucleotides: TGTGCCAGCAGCGGGTTTTTGACGGAATACCAAGAGACCCAGTACTTC. V usage is TRBV25-1 and J usage is TRBJ2-5; D gene uncertain. This CDR3 comprises 16 residues. The V and J ends lost 6 bases and 0 bases respectively, with 17 bases between them. In germline, CDR1 is MGHDK, CDR2 SYGVNS.